These 14 T cell receptor beta chains were all obtained from the same sample, sequenced in a study of blood T cell repertoires in COVID-19. Sequenced by immunoSEQ multiplex PCR; TCRdb stores in-frame clones only, minus some. The profile covers some 380,000 clones, with around 90% appearing a single time and 6.5% taken by the ten largest. Source material: peripheral blood. These receptors were collected from a man between 18 and 29 years old with active or convalescent COVID-19.

The V gene is TRBV28, the J gene TRBJ2-7; D gene uncertain. The V gene lost 6 bases and the J gene lost 4 bases, with 10 bases spanning the gap. Germline V lookup: CDR1 MDHEN, CDR2 SYDVKM. CDR3 length: 12 residues. The CDR3 nucleotides are TGTGCCAGCAGCCACTCTTCTTACGAGCAGTACTTC. It encodes CASSHSSYEQYF. Full variable domain (remainder filled in from reference TRBV28 and TRBJ2-7): DVKVTQSSRYLVKRTGEKVFLECVQDMDHENMFWYRQDPGLGLRLIYFSYDVKMKEKGDIPEGYSVSREKKERFSLILESASTNQTSMYLCASSHSSYEQYFGPGTRLTVT.

The rearrangement joins TRBV11-1 to TRBJ1-2, with D tentatively TRBD1 (5 bases). The CDR3 loop spans 13 amino acids. The V gene lost 5 bases and the J gene lost 7 bases, with 14 bases spanning the gap. Looked up from germline, CDR1 is SGHAT and CDR2 is FQDESV (reference sequence). The CDR3 DNA reads TGTGCCAGCAGCCTCAGCCAAGGGGTTGGCTACACCTTC. It is translated as CASSLSQGVGYTF.

In this sample, this clone turned up once. The chain joins TRBV7-2 to TRBJ2-5; TRBD1 matches 9 bases. Per germline, CDR1 SGHTA and CDR2 FQGNSA. The CDR3 runs 15 residues. The V gene end was trimmed by 5 bases and the J gene end by 4 bases; junction bases not matched to a gene: 8. CDR3 DNA: TGTGCCAGCAGCGTACAACAGGGGGCCCCAGAGACCCAGTACTTC. Translating it yields CASSVQQGAPETQYF.

The CDR3 spells CASSSGGGSPLHF. The CDR3, as DNA: TGTGCCAGCAGTTCAGGGGGCGGTTCACCCCTCCACTTT. The chain has TRBV27 and TRBJ1-6, with 8 bases fitting TRBD1. The V segment lost 4 bases and the J segment 9 bases; nucleotides outside the gene matches: 2. CDR3 length equals 13 residues. Germline V gene sequence: CDR1 MNHEY, CDR2 SMNVEV (reference sequence).

This sequence joins TRBV19 and TRBJ1-5; maybe TRBD1 (5 bases). The CDR3 totals 14 residues. V gave up 3 bases and J gave up 6 bases, with 12 bases separating them. CDR1 and CDR2 (germline): LNHDA, SQIVND (reference sequence). The CDR3 loop is CASSIYGGSQPQHF. For the CDR3, the DNA is TGTGCCAGTAGTATTTACGGGGGGAGTCAGCCCCAGCATTTT.

V and J are TRBV5-1 and TRBJ1-1; 7 bases are shared with TRBD1. Germline V gene sequence: CDR1 SGHRS, CDR2 YFSETQ. The CDR3 length is 13 residues. Trimming at V came to 0 bases and at J to 7 bases, leaving 3 bases not matched to a gene. The CDR3 nucleotides read TGCGCCAGCAGCTTGGACAGGGGCGTTGAAGCTTTCTTT. This translates into CASSLDRGVEAFF.

The chain recombines TRBV6-5 with TRBJ1-2, with TRBD1 matching over 9 bases. V dropped 4 bases and J dropped 7; count of bases not matched to a gene: 7. From germline, CDR1 is MNHEY and CDR2 SVGAGI. This CDR3 comprises 14 residues. In nucleotides, the CDR3 is TGTGCCAGCAGTTCCCGGACAGGGGATGCTGGCTACACCTTC. Its translation is CASSSRTGDAGYTF.

The genes are TRBV2 and TRBJ1-1; D is unclear. V lost 2 bases, J lost 4 bases, and 2 bases lay in between. CDR3 length: 11 amino acids. Germline CDR1 SNHLY, CDR2 FYNNEI. CDR3 sequence reads: CASSERTEAFF. The CDR3 coding sequence is TGTGCCAGCAGTGAACGCACTGAAGCTTTCTTT.

The chain joins TRBV27 to TRBJ2-3; perhaps TRBD2 as D (5 bases). The CDR3 sequence is 19 residues long. Germline V CDR1 and CDR2: MNHEY, SMNVEV (reference sequence). V was shortened by 5 bases and J by 0 bases, with 24 bases between the two germline ends. CDR3 sequence reads: CASSLLFPASAASTDTQYF. The CDR3 nucleotides read TGTGCCAGCAGTCTGCTTTTTCCCGCGTCAGCGGCTAGCACAGATACGCAGTATTTT.

The chain has TRBV11-2 and TRBJ1-2, with D possibly matching TRBD1 (5 bases). Trimming removed 1 base at V and 5 bases at J, with 8 bases between. There are 13 residues in the CDR3. The germline gives CDR1 SGHAT, CDR2 FQNNGV. The CDR3 loop is CASSLGGRYGYTF. CDR3 in DNA: TGTGCCAGCAGCTTAGGGGGCCGGTATGGCTACACCTTC.

The chain is built from TRBV7-9 and TRBJ1-3, with 7 bases matching TRBD1. In germline, CDR1 is SEHNR, CDR2 FQNEAQ (reference sequence). V was clipped by 6 bases and J by 0 bases; unmatched bases: 5. CDR3 length: 15 residues. The CDR3 bases are TGTGCCAGCAGTCTCAGGGGGAGCTCTGGAAACACCATATATTTT. Its protein is CASSLRGSSGNTIYF.

This chain links TRBV28 with TRBJ1-1, with D unresolved. The CDR3 loop spans 13 amino acids. CDR1 is MDHEN and CDR2 is SYDVKM in the germline V gene. V dropped 3 bases and J dropped 0 bases, with 5 bases sitting between them. The CDR3: CASSFVLNTEAFF. DNA for the CDR3: TGTGCCAGCAGTTTCGTGTTGAACACTGAAGCTTTCTTT.

The count of this clone is one. The genes are TRBV28 and TRBJ1-5; the D gene is possibly TRBD1 (5 bases). Trimming took 7 bases from V and 6 from J, leaving 16 bases between them. This CDR3 has 14 residues. The V gene's germline CDR1 is MDHEN and CDR2 SYDVKM. The CDR3 DNA reads TGTGCCAGCAAACAGATCCCTAGGGGTCAGCCCCAGCATTTT. This codes for CASKQIPRGQPQHF.

This rearrangement joins TRBV5-6 to TRBJ2-1; D ambiguous. Germline-derived CDR1 and CDR2 are SGHDT and YYEEEE. Trimming took 6 bases from V and 1 from J, leaving 11 bases between them. The CDR3 consists of 14 residues. The chain's CDR3 is CASTKTDSYNEQFF. The CDR3 DNA reads as TGTGCCAGCACCAAGACTGATTCCTACAATGAGCAGTTCTTC.